This is a list of T cell receptor beta chains from one sample in a study of cytotoxic CD8 clonotypes in ibrutinib-treated CLL. Data came from immunoSEQ multiplex PCR; TCRdb stores just in-frame clones and leaves some out. Seen here are 110,000 to 150,000 clones, 70% to 80% observed once, and the top ten hold roughly 4.7%. The specimen was PBMCs, collected after 24 months of ibrutinib treatment. These receptors originate from a human donor with chronic lymphocytic leukemia. The CDR3 runs from the conserved cysteine through the conserved F or W. Clone size, where shown, is once, few, many, or a class for clones that have expanded.

TRBJ1-1	14	TRBV7-2	NA	CASTWGPMNTEAFF
TRBJ1-6	14	TRBV28	NA	CASSWVGHNSPLHF
TRBJ1-6	14	TRBV4-2	NA	CASSQGQFNSPLHF
TRBJ2-1	11	TRBV28	few	CASSLGDEQFF
TRBJ2-3	15	TRBV7-9	NA	CASSVSGTGTDTQYF
TRBJ2-1	17	TRBV7-6	NA	CASSPGTSGGVYNEQFF
TRBJ1-4	16	TRBV2	NA	CASSEAGATTNEKLFF
TRBJ1-2	11	TRBV6-1	NA	CASSLNYGYTF
TRBJ1-3	14	TRBV6-6	once	CASRKGQGAHTIYF
TRBJ2-3	15	TRBV9	NA	CASSPGQASTDTQYF
TRBJ2-1	16	TRBV28	NA	CASSPQGLSEDNEQFF
TRBJ2-1	13	TRBV10-3	NA	CAISEGQGNEQFF
TRBJ1-3	14	TRBV7-3	NA	CASSSRGPGNTIYF
TRBJ2-5	12	TRBV10-2	NA	CASTGDSETQYF
TRBJ1-1	13	TRBV5-5	NA	CASSLWGNTEAFF
TRBJ2-2	16	TRBV5-1	NA	CASSTGLAGSAGELFF
TRBJ1-2	14	TRBV6-5	NA	CANSRPGRTPGYTF
TRBJ2-2	15	TRBV10-1	NA	CASRYRGPNTGELFF
TRBJ1-2	13	TRBV6-5	NA	CAAYRDPRYGYTF
TRBJ1-3	15	TRBV5-6	NA	CASRRRGGAGNTIYF
TRBJ2-5	12	TRBV4-2	NA	CASSPGLETQYF
TRBJ1-1	13	TRBV6-5	NA	CASSLRRRTEAFF
TRBJ2-6	15	TRBV16	NA	CASSRQYSGANVLTF
TRBJ2-7	15	TRBV5-1	NA	CASSTLASRGGEQYF
TRBJ1-5	13	TRBV6-1	NA	CASSEGSGKPQHF
TRBJ2-3	16	TRBV18	NA	CASSPQTSGGTDTQYF
TRBJ2-3	12	TRBV30	NA	CAWAFSTDTQYF
TRBJ2-7	12	TRBV10-3	NA	CAISEQGDEQYF
TRBJ2-7	17	TRBV7-6	NA	CASSPVGSGGSSYEQYF
TRBJ1-3	14	TRBV7-9	NA	CASTHQVSGNTIYF
TRBJ2-1	11	TRBV20-1	NA	CSARGAREQFF
TRBJ2-7	13	TRBV27	NA	CASSPDRGGEQYF
TRBJ2-5	15	TRBV9	NA	CASSVAPRQGETQYF
TRBJ2-5	15	TRBV13	NA	CASSLIVAGMETQYF
TRBJ1-4	14	TRBV5-6	NA	CASSYRGTDEKLFF
TRBJ2-3	16	TRBV9	NA	CASSVARGRPTDTQYF
TRBJ2-2	13	TRBV5-4	NA	CATPRENTGELFF
TRBJ1-2	13	TRBV5-1	NA	CASSLDRDSGYTF
TRBJ2-7	13	TRBV6-1	NA	CASSEGRLYEQYF
TRBJ2-7	14	TRBV6-6	once	CASSPRPQSYEQYF
TRBJ2-3	15	TRBV4-1	NA	CASSYTGGSTDTQYF